Shown below are 25 T cell receptor beta chains from a single sample sequenced in a study of T cell responses to AZD1222 COVID-19 vaccine. Only in-frame clones appear in the TCRdb table, and some are missing; sequencing was by immunoSEQ multiplex PCR. The sample comprises under 130,000 clones, 91% of which are singletons, and about 48% rests with the top ten. Sequencing used peripheral blood, obtained on day 0 of AZD1222 vaccination. Every receptor here comes from an adult in good health.

V is TRBV7-9 and J is TRBJ1-1, with a weak D call TRBD1 (5 bases). The germline gives CDR1 SEHNR, CDR2 FQNEAQ (reference sequence). V lost 2 bases to trimming and J lost 0 bases, with 10 bases between them. The CDR3 extends over 15 amino acids. CDR3: CASSLRGRVNTEAFF. The CDR3 bases are TGTGCCAGCAGCTTACGGGGCAGAGTGAACACTGAAGCTTTCTTT.

V usage is TRBV3-1 (or the pseudogene TRBV3-2) and J usage is TRBJ2-7; D is unclear. The CDR3 extends over 12 amino acids. The ends were cut back, 1 base at V and 6 bases at J, with 7 bases in the middle. Germline V lookup: CDR1 LGHDT, CDR2 YNNKEL (reference sequence). The DNA of the CDR3 is TGTGCCAGCAGCCAAGGGCGGTTCGAGCAGTACTTC. This translates into CASSQGRFEQYF.

The chain combines TRBV18 with TRBJ2-5, with D possibly TRBD1 on 5 matching bases. The CDR3 consists of 13 residues. Germline V gene lookup returns CDR1 KGHSH and CDR2 LQKENI. V lost 3 bases to trimming and J lost 4 bases, with 9 bases between them. The CDR3 DNA sequence: TGTGCCAGCTCACCGGGGCTGCGAGAGACCCAGTACTTC. Its protein product is CASSPGLRETQYF.

This rearrangement joins TRBV7-3 to TRBJ1-2; 9 bases are shared with TRBD1. V was clipped by 2 bases and J by 6 bases; unmatched bases: 7. Germline CDR1 and CDR2: SGHTA and FQGTGA. The CDR3 extends over 15 amino acids. The CDR3 nucleotides read TGTGCCAGCAGCTTAGGGGACAGGGTGAGAGATGGCTACACCTTC. This translates into CASSLGDRVRDGYTF.

The CDR3 coding sequence is TGCAGCGTTGAGGGCCCAGGGGGCTACACTGAAGCTTTCTTT. Translating gives CSVEGPGGYTEAFF. The chain recombines TRBV29-1 with TRBJ1-1, with 8 nucleotides matching TRBD1. Germline loops: CDR1 SQVTM, CDR2 ANQGSEA. The CDR3 is 14 amino acids. V was pared by 3 bases and J by 3 bases, with 6 bases of the junction left unmatched.

This clone came up a few times. This rearrangement joins TRBV19 to TRBJ1-5, with unresolved D. This CDR3 has 14 amino acids. The V gene's germline CDR1 is LNHDA and CDR2 SQIVND (reference sequence). V dropped 2 bases and J dropped 4 bases, with 9 bases sitting between them. CDR3 DNA sequence: TGTGCCAGTAGTATAATCTTGGGGAATCAGCCCCAGCATTTT. Translating it yields CASSIILGNQPQHF.

The chain combines TRBV27 with TRBJ2-6, with 9 positions matching TRBD1. The length of the CDR3 is 17 residues. V gave up 5 bases and J gave up 1 base; unmatched junction bases: 6. Germline V lookup: CDR1 MNHEY, CDR2 SMNVEV (reference sequence). The CDR3 region has the DNA TGTGCCAGCAGTCGCCTGGGACAGGGATCTGGGGCCAACGTCCTGACTTTC. Encoded protein: CASSRLGQGSGANVLTF.

V is TRBV2 and J is TRBJ2-7, with no clear D. The germline CDR1 and CDR2 sequences are SNHLY and FYNNEI. V was pared by 5 bases and J by 4 bases, with 9 bases between. The CDR3 runs to 12 residues. CDR3 sequence (DNA): TGTGCCAGCAGTAAGACTGAATACGAGCAGTACTTC. This sequence encodes CASSKTEYEQYF. The complete variable domain, with remaining parts taken from reference TRBV2 and TRBJ2-7, reads EPEVTQTPSHQVTQMGQEVILRCVPISNHLYFYWYRQILGQKVEFLVSFYNNEISEKSEIFDDQFSVERPDGSNFTLKIRSTKLEDSAMYFCASSKTEYEQYFGPGTRLTVT.

The rearrangement joins TRBV19 to TRBJ1-2; D is possibly TRBD1 (5 bases). Trimming pared 8 bases from V and 2 bases from J, leaving 18 bases between. Germline assignment: CDR1 LNHDA and CDR2 SQIVND (reference sequence). The CDR3 has 15 amino acids. CDR3 residues: CASASTGTGNYGYTF. As DNA, the CDR3 is TGTGCCAGTGCATCCACCGGGACGGGCAACTATGGCTACACCTTC.

CDR3 nucleotides: TGTGCCAGCAGCTTCTGGACAGGGCGACCTGAAGCTTTCTTT. Encoded protein: CASSFWTGRPEAFF. The rearrangement uses TRBV7-9 and TRBJ1-1; TRBD1 matches 8 bases. The V and J ends lost 3 bases and 6 bases, in that order; junction bases with no gene match: 6. CDR1 is SEHNR, CDR2 FQNEAQ, per germline (reference sequence). The CDR3 length is 14 residues.

The genes are TRBV10-2 and TRBJ1-2, with 8 bases lining up with TRBD1. The CDR3 extends over 14 amino acids. The germline V gene has CDR1 WSHSY and CDR2 SAAADI. V dropped 3 bases and J dropped 4; count of bases not matched to a gene: 4. The CDR3 loop is CASSDPDRAYGYTF. The CDR3 bases are TGCGCCAGCAGTGACCCGGACAGGGCCTATGGCTACACCTTC.

The chain has TRBV7-9 and TRBJ2-3; D could derive from TRBD1 or TRBD2 (6 bases each). From germline, CDR1 is SEHNR and CDR2 FQNEAQ (reference sequence). Trimming left V 5 bases short and J 2 bases short, with 17 bases between. The CDR3 has 16 amino acids. CDR3 region: CASSPGEGGNTDTQYF. The CDR3 DNA follows: TGTGCCAGCAGCCCGGGGGAAGGGGGAAACACAGATACGCAGTATTTT.

CDR3 coding DNA: TGCGCCAGCAGTGCTGGAGCCGGGACAGGGGGCCCCTACACCTTC. Encoded protein: CASSAGAGTGGPYTF. V is TRBV10-1 and J is TRBJ1-2, with TRBD1 identical over 12 bases. From germline, CDR1 is WNHNN and CDR2 SYGVQD (reference sequence). V lost 4 bases and J lost 10; bases outside the gene matches: 10. CDR3 length: 15 residues.

The chain employs TRBV9 and TRBJ2-7, with TRBD2 identical over 7 bases. The germline V gene encodes CDR1 SGDLS and CDR2 YYNGEE. The J segment lost 2 bases and the V segment lost 0 bases, leaving 8 bases of the junction unmatched. The CDR3 spans 16 residues. CDR3 in amino acids: CASSVDPGTTTYEQYF. The DNA of the CDR3 is TGTGCCAGCAGCGTAGACCCAGGGACTACAACCTACGAGCAGTACTTC.

The V and J genes are TRBV7-9 and TRBJ2-6; the D gene is possibly TRBD1 (6 bases). V was shortened by 3 bases and J by 0 bases, with 15 bases between the two germline ends. CDR1 SEHNR and CDR2 FQNEAQ come from the germline V gene (reference sequence). This CDR3 region has 18 residues. CDR3 amino acids: CASSFRGGLPSGANVLTF. CDR3 nucleotides: TGTGCCAGCAGCTTCAGGGGTGGTCTACCCTCTGGGGCCAACGTCCTGACTTTC.

The chain recombines TRBV5-6 with TRBJ2-5, with D perhaps matching TRBD2 (5 bases). The V and J ends lost 4 bases and 7 bases respectively, with 14 bases between them. CDR3 length equals 13 residues. CDR1 and CDR2 from the germline V gene are SGHDT and YYEEEE. The CDR3 DNA reads TGTGCCAGCAGCCCCGCTTTGGAGGTGACCCAGTACTTC. Translated, it gives CASSPALEVTQYF.

The chain links TRBV18 to TRBJ2-7; D gene unclear. With 7 bases removed from V and 2 bases from J, the gap between germline ends came to 18 bases. CDR1 is KGHSH, CDR2 LQKENI, per germline. CDR3 length equals 15 residues. The CDR3 spells CASFTEFSAPYEQYF. The DNA for the CDR3 is TGTGCCAGCTTCACCGAATTCTCTGCCCCCTACGAGCAGTACTTC. Drawing the rest from reference TRBV18 and TRBJ2-7, the complete variable domain is NAGVMQNPRHLVRRRGQEARLRCSPMKGHSHVYWYRQLPEEGLKFMVYLQKENIIDESGMPKERFSAEFPKEGPSILRIQQVVRGDSAAYFCASFTEFSAPYEQYFGPGTRLTVT.

This sequence joins TRBV6-2 or TRBV6-3 and TRBJ1-5; TRBD1 matches 9 bases. The length of the CDR3 is 15 residues. V lost 4 bases and J lost 10; bases outside the gene matches: 11. The germline gives CDR1 MNHEY, CDR2 SVGEGT. The DNA of the CDR3 is TGTGCCAGCAGTTTCGACGGACAGGGGTCTATTCCCCAGCATTTT. Its protein product is CASSFDGQGSIPQHF.

The chain uses TRBV19 and TRBJ1-1; D ambiguous. CDR3 length equals 13 residues. Germline V gives CDR1 LNHDA, CDR2 SQIVND (reference sequence). Trimming shortened V by 3 bases and J by 4 bases, and 9 bases separated the two germline ends. CDR3 sequence (DNA): TGTGCCAGTAGTATGACACCCCGCACTGAAGCTTTCTTT. This codes for CASSMTPRTEAFF.

The V and J genes are TRBV9 and TRBJ2-3, with 7 bases lining up with TRBD1. This CDR3 has 16 residues. J gave up 7 bases and V 0 bases, and 11 bases lay outside the gene matches. The germline V gene has CDR1 SGDLS and CDR2 YYNGEE. The DNA of the CDR3 is TGTGCCAGCAGCGTAGGACGGGGCCAGAGGGGGCATACGCAGTATTTT. This sequence encodes CASSVGRGQRGHTQYF.

The chain is built from TRBV28 and TRBJ2-7; D call uncertain. Germline CDR1 reads MDHEN; CDR2 reads SYDVKM. The CDR3 has 11 residues. The germline V and J ends were trimmed by 7 bases and 4 bases, with 8 bases remaining between them. In DNA, the CDR3 is TGTGCCAGCACGACTGCTTACGAGCAGTACTTC. Translation gives CASTTAYEQYF.

This clone was seen just once. The chain joins TRBV18 to TRBJ1-1; TRBD1 might be the D (5 bases). Deletions cut 3 bases from V and 3 bases from J, with 11 bases between. This CDR3 has 14 residues. Germline V gene sequence: CDR1 KGHSH, CDR2 LQKENI. The CDR3 protein is CASSPREGDTEAFF. Written as DNA, the CDR3 is TGTGCCAGCTCACCGAGGGAAGGGGACACTGAAGCTTTCTTT. Variable domain in full (rest from reference TRBV18 and TRBJ1-1): NAGVMQNPRHLVRRRGQEARLRCSPMKGHSHVYWYRQLPEEGLKFMVYLQKENIIDESGMPKERFSAEFPKEGPSILRIQQVVRGDSAAYFCASSPREGDTEAFFGQGTRLTVV.

A note on this clone: One end of the junction varies from germline; a read error may be responsible. The chain links TRBV28 to TRBJ2-7; possibly TRBD1 for D (6 bases). Germline CDR1 is MDHEN and CDR2 is SYDVKM. The CDR3 runs to 12 residues. CDR3 sequence (DNA): TGTGCCAGCAGTTTATTCCCTGAAGGACAGCACTTC. Protein: CASSLFPEGQHF.

The genes are TRBV24-1 and TRBJ2-2, with 8 bases fitting TRBD2. The junction had 8 bases not matched to a gene; V was cut back by 3 bases and J by 0 bases. CDR1 KGHDR and CDR2 SFDVKD come from the germline V gene. The CDR3 totals 18 residues. The CDR3 bases are TGTGCCACCAGTGATCCCGCGGGGGGCTCTACGAACACCGGGGAGCTGTTTTTT. Its translation: CATSDPAGGSTNTGELFF.

The chain recombines TRBV19 with TRBJ2-3, with 8 bases identical to TRBD2. Germline CDR1 LNHDA, CDR2 SQIVND (reference sequence). Trimming cost V 3 bases and J 4 bases; bases outside gene matches: 6. The CDR3 loop spans 15 amino acids. CDR3 protein: CASSMTSAGADTQYF. The CDR3 region has the DNA TGTGCCAGTAGTATGACTAGCGCGGGCGCAGATACGCAGTATTTT.